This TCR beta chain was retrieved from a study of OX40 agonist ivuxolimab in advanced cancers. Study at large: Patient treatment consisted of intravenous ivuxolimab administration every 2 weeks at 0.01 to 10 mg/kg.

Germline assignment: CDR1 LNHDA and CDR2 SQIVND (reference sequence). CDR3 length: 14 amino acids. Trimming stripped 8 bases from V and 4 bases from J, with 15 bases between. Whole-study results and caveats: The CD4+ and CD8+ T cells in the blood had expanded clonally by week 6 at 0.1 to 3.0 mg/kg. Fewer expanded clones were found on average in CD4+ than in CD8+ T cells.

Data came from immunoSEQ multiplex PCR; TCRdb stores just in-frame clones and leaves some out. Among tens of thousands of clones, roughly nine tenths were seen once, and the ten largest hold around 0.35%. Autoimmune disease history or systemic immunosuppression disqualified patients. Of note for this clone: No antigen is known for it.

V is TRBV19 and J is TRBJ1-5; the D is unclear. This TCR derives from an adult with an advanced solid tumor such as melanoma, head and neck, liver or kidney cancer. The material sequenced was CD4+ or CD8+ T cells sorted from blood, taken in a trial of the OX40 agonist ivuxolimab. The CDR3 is CASSGGGLNQPQHF. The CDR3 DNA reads TGTGCCAGTTCCGGAGGTGGACTTAATCAGCCCCAGCATTTT.